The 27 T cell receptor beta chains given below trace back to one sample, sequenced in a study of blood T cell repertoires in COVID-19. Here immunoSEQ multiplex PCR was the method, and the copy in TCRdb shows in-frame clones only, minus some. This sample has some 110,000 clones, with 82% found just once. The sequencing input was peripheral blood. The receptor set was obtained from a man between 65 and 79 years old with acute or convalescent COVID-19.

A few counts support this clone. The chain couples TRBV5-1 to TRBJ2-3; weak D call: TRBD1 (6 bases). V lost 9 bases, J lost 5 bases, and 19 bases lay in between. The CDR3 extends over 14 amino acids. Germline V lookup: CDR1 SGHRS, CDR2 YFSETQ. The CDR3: CATNTGSSKDTQYF. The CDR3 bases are TGCGCCACGAATACAGGGAGTTCTAAAGATACGCAGTATTTT. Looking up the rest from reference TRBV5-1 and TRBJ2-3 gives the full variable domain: KAGVTQTPRYLIKTRGQQVTLSCSPISGHRSVSWYQQTPGQGLQFLFEYFSETQRNKGNFPGRFSGRQFSNSRSEMNVSTLELGDSALYLCATNTGSSKDTQYFGPGTRLTVL.

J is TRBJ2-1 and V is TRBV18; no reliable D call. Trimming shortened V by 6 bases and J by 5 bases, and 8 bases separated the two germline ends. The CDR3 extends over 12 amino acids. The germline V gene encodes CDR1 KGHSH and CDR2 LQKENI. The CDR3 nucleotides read TGTGCCAGCTCCTCCCCTAACAATGAGCAGTTCTTC. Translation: CASSSPNNEQFF.

CDR3 sequence (DNA): TGTGCCAGCAGCGGGACAGGACGACGCACAGATACGCAGTATTTT. Translation gives CASSGTGRRTDTQYF. The chain has TRBV28 and TRBJ2-3; TRBD1 aligns across 8 bases. J gave up 1 base and V 6 bases, and 6 bases lay outside the gene matches. Germline V gene data show CDR1 as MDHEN and CDR2 as SYDVKM. This CDR3 spans 15 amino acids.

The CDR3 coding sequence is TGCGCCAGCAGCTTGGAAGCCTCCTACAATGAGCAGTTCTTC. It encodes CASSLEASYNEQFF. V usage is TRBV5-1 and J usage is TRBJ2-1; D is unresolved. Trimming took off 0 bases at V and 0 bases at J, with 4 bases between the two ends. Germline V gene sequence: CDR1 SGHRS, CDR2 YFSETQ. CDR3 size: 14 residues.

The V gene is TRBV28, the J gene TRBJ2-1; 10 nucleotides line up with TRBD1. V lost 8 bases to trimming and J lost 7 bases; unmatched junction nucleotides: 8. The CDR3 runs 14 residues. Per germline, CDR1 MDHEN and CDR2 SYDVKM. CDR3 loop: CASRQGATRNEQFF. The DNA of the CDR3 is TGTGCCAGCCGACAGGGGGCAACCCGTAATGAGCAGTTCTTC.

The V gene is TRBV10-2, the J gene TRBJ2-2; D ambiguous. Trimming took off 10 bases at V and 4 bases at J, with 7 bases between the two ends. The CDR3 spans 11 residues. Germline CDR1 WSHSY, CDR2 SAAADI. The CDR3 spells CATSPTGELFF. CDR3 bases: TGCGCCACTTCTCCCACCGGGGAGCTGTTTTTT.

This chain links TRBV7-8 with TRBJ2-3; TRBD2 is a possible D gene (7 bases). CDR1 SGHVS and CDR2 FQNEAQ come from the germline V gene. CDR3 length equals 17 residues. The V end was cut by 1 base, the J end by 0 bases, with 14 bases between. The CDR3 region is CASSLERGGGSTDTQYF. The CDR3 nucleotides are TGTGCCAGCAGCTTAGAGAGGGGGGGAGGGAGCACAGATACGCAGTATTTT.

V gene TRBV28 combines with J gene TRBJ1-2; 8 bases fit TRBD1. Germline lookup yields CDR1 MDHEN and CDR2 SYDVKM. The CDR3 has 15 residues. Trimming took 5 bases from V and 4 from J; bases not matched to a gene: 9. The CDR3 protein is CASSPPDRAAYGYTF. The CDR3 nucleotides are TGTGCCAGCAGTCCCCCGGACAGGGCAGCCTATGGCTACACCTTC.

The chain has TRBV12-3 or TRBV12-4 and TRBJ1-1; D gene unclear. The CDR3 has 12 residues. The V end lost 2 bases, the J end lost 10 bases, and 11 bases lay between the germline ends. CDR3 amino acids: CASSLRSGVAFF. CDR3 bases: TGTGCCAGCAGTTTAAGGAGTGGAGTAGCTTTCTTT.

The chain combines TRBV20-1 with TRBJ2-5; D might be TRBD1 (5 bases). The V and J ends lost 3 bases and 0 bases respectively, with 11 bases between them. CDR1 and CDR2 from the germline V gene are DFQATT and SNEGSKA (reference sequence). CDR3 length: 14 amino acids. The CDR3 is CSASNQGYQETQYF. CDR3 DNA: TGCAGTGCTAGTAACCAGGGCTACCAAGAGACCCAGTACTTC.

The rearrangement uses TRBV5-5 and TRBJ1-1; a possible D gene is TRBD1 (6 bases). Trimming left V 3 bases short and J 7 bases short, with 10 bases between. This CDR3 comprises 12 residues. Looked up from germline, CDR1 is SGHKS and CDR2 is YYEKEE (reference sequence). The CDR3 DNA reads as TGTGCCAGCAGCTCAACAGGGATTGAAGCTTTCTTT. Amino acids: CASSSTGIEAFF.

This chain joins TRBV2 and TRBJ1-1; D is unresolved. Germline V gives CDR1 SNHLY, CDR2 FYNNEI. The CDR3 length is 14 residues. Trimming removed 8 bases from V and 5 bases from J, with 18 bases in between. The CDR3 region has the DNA TGTGCCAGCCTCCGGTCGGAGGGTGGGACTGAAGCTTTCTTT. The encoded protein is CASLRSEGGTEAFF.

The CDR3 is CASSYGFYEQYF. The CDR3 DNA is TGTGCCAGCAGCTACGGGTTTTACGAGCAGTACTTC. The gene calls are TRBV5-5 and TRBJ2-7; D is unclear. Germline V lookup: CDR1 SGHKS, CDR2 YYEKEE (reference sequence). V was pared by 3 bases and J by 4 bases, with 8 bases between. This CDR3 region has 12 residues.

The CDR3 bases are TGCGCCAGCAAAAAGGGAGGGGCAACCCAAGAGACCCAGTACTTC. As protein: CASKKGGATQETQYF. The gene calls are TRBV5-1 and TRBJ2-5, with 7 nucleotides matching TRBD2. Germline CDR1 SGHRS, CDR2 YFSETQ. The CDR3 consists of 15 residues. The J segment lost 1 base and the V segment lost 6 bases, leaving 9 bases of the junction unmatched.

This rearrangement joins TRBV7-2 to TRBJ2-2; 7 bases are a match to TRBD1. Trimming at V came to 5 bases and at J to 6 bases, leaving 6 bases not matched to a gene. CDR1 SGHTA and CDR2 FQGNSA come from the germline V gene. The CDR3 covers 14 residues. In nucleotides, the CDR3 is TGTGCCAGCAGCCGCGTGACAGGGTCCGGGGAGCTGTTTTTT. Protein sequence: CASSRVTGSGELFF.

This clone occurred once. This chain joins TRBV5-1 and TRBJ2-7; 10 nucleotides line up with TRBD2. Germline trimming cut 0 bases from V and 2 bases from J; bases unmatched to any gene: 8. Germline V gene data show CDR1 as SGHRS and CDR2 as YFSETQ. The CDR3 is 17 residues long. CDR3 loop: CASSLVPSGSVAYEQYF. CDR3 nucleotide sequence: TGCGCCAGCAGCTTGGTTCCTAGCGGGAGTGTCGCCTACGAGCAGTACTTC.

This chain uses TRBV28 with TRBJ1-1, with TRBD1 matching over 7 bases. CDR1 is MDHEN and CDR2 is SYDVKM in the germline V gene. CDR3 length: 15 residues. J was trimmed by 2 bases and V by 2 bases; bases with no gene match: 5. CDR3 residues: CASSLAGQTNTEAFF. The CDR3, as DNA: TGTGCCAGCAGTTTAGCGGGACAGACAAACACTGAAGCTTTCTTT.

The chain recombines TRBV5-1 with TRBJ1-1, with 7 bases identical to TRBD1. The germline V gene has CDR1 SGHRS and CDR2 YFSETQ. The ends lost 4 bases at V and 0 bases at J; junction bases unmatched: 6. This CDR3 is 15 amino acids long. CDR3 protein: CASSIEQGMNTEAFF. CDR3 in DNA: TGCGCCAGCAGCATAGAACAGGGGATGAACACTGAAGCTTTCTTT.

CDR3 protein: CASSTGQWSSGNTIYF. The CDR3, as DNA: TGTGCCAGCAGCACAGGACAGTGGAGCTCTGGAAACACCATATATTTT. The chain employs TRBV7-9 and TRBJ1-3, with TRBD1 as a possible D gene (6 bases). V lost 5 bases and J 0 bases, leaving 14 bases between the germline ends. The CDR3 sequence is 16 residues long. The V gene's germline CDR1 is SEHNR and CDR2 FQNEAQ (reference sequence).

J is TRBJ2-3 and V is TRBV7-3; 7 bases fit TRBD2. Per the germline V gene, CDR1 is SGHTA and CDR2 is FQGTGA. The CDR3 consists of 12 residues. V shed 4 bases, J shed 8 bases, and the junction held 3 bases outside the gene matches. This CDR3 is CASSSTGGTQYF. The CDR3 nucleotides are TGTGCCAGCAGCTCCACGGGAGGTACGCAGTATTTT. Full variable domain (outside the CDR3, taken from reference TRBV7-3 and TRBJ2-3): GAGVSQTPSNKVTEKGKYVELRCDPISGHTALYWYRQSLGQGPEFLIYFQGTGAADDSGLPNDRFFAVRPEGSVSTLKIQRTERGDSAVYLCASSSTGGTQYFGPGTRLTVL.

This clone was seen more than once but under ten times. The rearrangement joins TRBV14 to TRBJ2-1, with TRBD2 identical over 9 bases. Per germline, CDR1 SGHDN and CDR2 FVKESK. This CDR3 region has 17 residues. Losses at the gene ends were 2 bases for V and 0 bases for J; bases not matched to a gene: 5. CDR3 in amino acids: CASSQHLAGYSYNEQFF. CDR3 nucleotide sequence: TGTGCCAGCAGCCAACACCTAGCGGGATACTCCTACAATGAGCAGTTCTTC.

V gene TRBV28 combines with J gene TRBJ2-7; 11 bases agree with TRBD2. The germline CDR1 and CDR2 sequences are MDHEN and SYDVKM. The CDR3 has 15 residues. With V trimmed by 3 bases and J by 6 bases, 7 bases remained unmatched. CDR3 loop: CASSFTSGSPSEQYF. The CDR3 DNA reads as TGTGCCAGCAGTTTTACTAGCGGGAGTCCTAGCGAGCAGTACTTC.

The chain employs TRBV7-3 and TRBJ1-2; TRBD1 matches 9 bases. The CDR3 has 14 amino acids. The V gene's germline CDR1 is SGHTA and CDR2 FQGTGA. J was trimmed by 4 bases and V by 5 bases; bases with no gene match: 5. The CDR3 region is CASSPDRGGYGYTF. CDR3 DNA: TGTGCCAGCAGCCCGGACAGGGGAGGCTATGGCTACACCTTC. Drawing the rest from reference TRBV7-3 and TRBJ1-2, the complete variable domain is GAGVSQTPSNKVTEKGKYVELRCDPISGHTALYWYRQSLGQGPEFLIYFQGTGAADDSGLPNDRFFAVRPEGSVSTLKIQRTERGDSAVYLCASSPDRGGYGYTFGSGTRLTVV.

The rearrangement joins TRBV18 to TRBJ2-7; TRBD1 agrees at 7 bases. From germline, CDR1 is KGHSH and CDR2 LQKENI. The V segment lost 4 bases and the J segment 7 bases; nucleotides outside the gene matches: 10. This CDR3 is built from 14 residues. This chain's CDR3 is CASSRRDSLGEQYF. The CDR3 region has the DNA TGTGCCAGCTCACGCCGGGACAGCCTTGGGGAGCAGTACTTC.

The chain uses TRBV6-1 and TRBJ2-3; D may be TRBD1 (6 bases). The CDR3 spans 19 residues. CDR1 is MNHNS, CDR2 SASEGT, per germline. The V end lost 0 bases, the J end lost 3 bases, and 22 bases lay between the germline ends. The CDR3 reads CASSEAPKNRASSTDTQYF. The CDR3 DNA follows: TGTGCCAGCAGTGAAGCGCCGAAGAACAGGGCTTCGTCGACAGATACGCAGTATTTT.

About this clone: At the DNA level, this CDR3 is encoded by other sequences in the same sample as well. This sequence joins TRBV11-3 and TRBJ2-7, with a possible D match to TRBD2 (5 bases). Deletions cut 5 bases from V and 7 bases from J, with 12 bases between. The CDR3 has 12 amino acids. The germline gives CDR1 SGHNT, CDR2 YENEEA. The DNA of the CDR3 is TGTGCCAGCAGCCTGGGAGCCGGAGAGCAGTACTTC. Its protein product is CASSLGAGEQYF. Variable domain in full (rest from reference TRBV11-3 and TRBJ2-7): EAGVVQSPRYKIIEKKQPVAFWCNPISGHNTLYWYLQNLGQGPELLIRYENEEAVDDSQLPKDRFSAERLKGVDSTLKIQPAELGDSAVYLCASSLGAGEQYFGPGTRLTVT.

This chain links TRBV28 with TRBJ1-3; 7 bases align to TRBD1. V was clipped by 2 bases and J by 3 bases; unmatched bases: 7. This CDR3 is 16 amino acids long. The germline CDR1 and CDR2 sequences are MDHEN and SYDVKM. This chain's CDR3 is CASSLHRGNIGNTIYF. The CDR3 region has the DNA TGTGCCAGCAGTTTACACAGGGGTAATATTGGAAACACCATATATTTT.